Listed below are T cell receptor beta chains from one sample, sequenced in a study of blood T cell repertoires in COVID-19. Sequencing was performed with immunoSEQ multiplex PCR; in TCRdb, only in-frame clones are kept and a portion is missing. This table has some 520,000 clones, about 91% appearing once. The sample taken for sequencing was peripheral blood. The receptors here all came from a man aged 18-30 years with COVID-19, enrolled during active disease. Each CDR3 is given with its conserved first and last residue. D genes are given only for firm matches. Some rows mark clone size as missing; the rest say once, few, many or name a class of expanded clone.

CASGVAVPQHF	TGTGCCAGCGGCGTTGCGGTACCCCAGCATTTT	NA	NA	TRBV27	TRBJ1-5
CAWSPRAEAFF	TGTGCCTGGAGTCCCCGAGCTGAAGCTTTCTTT	NA	NA	TRBV30	TRBJ1-1
CASSLGGTSGYEQYF	TGCGCCAGCAGCCTGGGCGGGACTAGCGGCTACGAGCAGTACTTC	NA	TRBD2	TRBV5-1	TRBJ2-7
CASSLATTGGTQYF	TGTGCCAGCAGCTTGGCCACGACGGGAGGCACGCAGTATTTT	NA	TRBD2	TRBV5-4	TRBJ2-3
CASSREREGGYTF	TGTGCCAGCAGCCGAGAGCGGGAGGGAGGCTACACCTTC	NA	NA	TRBV7-8	TRBJ1-2
CASSLSSTKETQYF	TGTGCCAGCAGCCTATCTAGTACCAAAGAGACCCAGTACTTC	NA	NA	TRBV3-1/TRBV3-2	TRBJ2-5
CASSELDDTGELFF	TGTGCCAGCAGTGAGTTAGATGACACCGGGGAGCTGTTTTTT	few	NA	TRBV25-1	TRBJ2-2
CASSLRGHHTGELFF	TGTGCCAGCAGCCTCCGGGGTCACCATACCGGGGAGCTGTTTTTT	NA	NA	TRBV11-3	TRBJ2-2
CASSGPDRGRGLETQYF	TGTGCCAGCAGCGGACCGGACAGGGGGCGCGGCCTAGAGACCCAGTACTTC	NA	TRBD1	TRBV7-8	TRBJ2-5
CASSPRDRGPYNEQFF	TGTGCCAGCAGCCCCCGGGACAGGGGGCCCTACAATGAGCAGTTCTTC	NA	NA	TRBV21-1	TRBJ2-1
CASSARTGVNTEAFF	TGTGCCAGCAGCGCTAGGACAGGCGTGAACACTGAAGCTTTCTTT	once	TRBD1	TRBV9	TRBJ1-1
CASSVVPDGQGRRETQYF	TGTGCCAGCAGTGTTGTCCCCGACGGACAGGGGCGGAGGGAGACCCAGTACTTC	once	TRBD1	TRBV25-1	TRBJ2-5
CASRLGTGAFF	TGTGCCAGTCGTTTGGGGACAGGGGCTTTCTTT	NA	TRBD1	TRBV19	TRBJ1-1
CASSRGGPQETQYF	TGTGCCAGCAGTCGCGGGGGCCCTCAAGAGACCCAGTACTTC	NA	NA	TRBV7-2	TRBJ2-5
CASSSRTGKDGYTF	TGCGCCAGCAGCTCTCGGACAGGGAAAGATGGCTACACCTTC	NA	TRBD1	TRBV4-1	TRBJ1-2
CSVTLDRGLGTDTQYF	TGCAGCGTCACTTTGGACAGGGGGCTGGGCACAGATACGCAGTATTTT	NA	TRBD1	TRBV29-1	TRBJ2-3
CASYGQGAAQPQHF	TGTGCCAGCTACGGACAGGGGGCGGCTCAGCCCCAGCATTTT	NA	TRBD1	TRBV6-5	TRBJ1-5
CASSQGYREAGNIQYF	TGTGCCAGCAGCCAAGGGTATCGGGAGGCAGGGAACATTCAGTACTTC	NA	TRBD2	TRBV4-2	TRBJ2-4
CASSEGGTQYF	TGCGCCAGCAGTGAAGGAGGTACGCAGTATTTT	NA	NA	TRBV10-2	TRBJ2-3
CASSPPTEGPYNEQFF	TGTGCCAGCAGCCCCCCAACAGAGGGTCCCTACAATGAGCAGTTCTTC	NA	NA	TRBV3-1/TRBV3-2	TRBJ2-1
CAWSEDSTYEQYF	TGTGCCTGGAGTGAAGACAGTACCTACGAGCAGTACTTC	NA	NA	TRBV30	TRBJ2-7
CASRDRVEYEKLFF	TGTGCCAGCAGGGACAGGGTTGAGTATGAAAAACTGTTTTTT	NA	TRBD1	TRBV5-8	TRBJ1-4
CASKREGNYGYTF	TGTGCCAGCAAACGGGAGGGGAACTATGGCTACACCTTC	once	NA	TRBV2	TRBJ1-2
CASSIGVREIRARDIQYF	TGTGCCAGTAGTATAGGGGTGCGGGAGATAAGGGCCAGAGACATTCAGTACTTC	NA	TRBD2	TRBV19	TRBJ2-4
CASSLLAGGFTDTQYF	TGTGCCAGCAGCCTACTAGCGGGAGGCTTCACAGATACGCAGTATTTT	NA	TRBD2	TRBV11-2	TRBJ2-3
CASRPQGNQPQHF	TGTGCCAGCAGACCTCAGGGCAATCAGCCCCAGCATTTT	once	NA	TRBV12-3/TRBV12-4	TRBJ1-5
CASSLRDRVTEAFF	TGTGCCAGCAGTCTACGGGACAGGGTCACTGAAGCTTTCTTT	NA	TRBD1	TRBV28	TRBJ1-1
CASHSVRGIDTQYF	TGTGCCAGCCATAGCGTGCGTGGAATAGATACGCAGTATTTT	NA	NA	TRBV2	TRBJ2-3
CASSSQGTLHF	TGTGCCAGCAGTTCCCAGGGTACCCTCCACTTT	NA	NA	TRBV28	TRBJ1-6
CASSPRGGGTGANVLTF	TGTGCCAGCAGTCCCAGGGGCGGGGGCACTGGGGCCAACGTCCTGACTTTC	NA	NA	TRBV6-2/TRBV6-3	TRBJ2-6
CASSLGQAGNTIYF	TGTGCCAGCAGCCTGGGACAAGCTGGAAACACCATATATTTT	NA	NA	TRBV11-3	TRBJ1-3
CASSPTSHSYNEQFF	TGTGCCAGCAGCCCTACTTCTCACTCCTACAATGAGCAGTTCTTC	NA	NA	TRBV7-9	TRBJ2-1
CASSPPGQPNTEAFF	TGTGCCAGCAGCCCACCGGGACAACCGAACACTGAAGCTTTCTTT	NA	NA	TRBV3-1/TRBV3-2	TRBJ1-1
CASSLGRTSNADTQYF	TGTGCCAGCAGCCTGGGTAGGACTAGTAATGCAGATACGCAGTATTTT	few	TRBD2	TRBV5-4	TRBJ2-3
CASSQYNHRDKFMNTEAFF	TGCGCCAGCAGCCAATATAACCACCGGGACAAATTCATGAACACTGAAGCTTTCTTT	NA	NA	TRBV4-1	TRBJ1-1
CSVEDRVLGHPQYF	TGCAGCGTTGAAGATCGGGTCCTAGGACACCCCCAGTACTTC	NA	NA	TRBV29-1	TRBJ2-5
CASSYSTGYGYTF	TGTGCCAGCAGTTACTCGACAGGGTATGGCTACACCTTC	NA	TRBD1	TRBV6-5	TRBJ1-2
CASSLDGGSSYNEQFF	TGTGCCAGCAGTTTGGACGGGGGGAGCTCCTACAATGAGCAGTTCTTC	NA	TRBD2	TRBV6-5	TRBJ2-1
CASIPQTSGSSEQYF	TGTGCCAGCATCCCCCAGACTAGCGGGAGTAGCGAGCAGTACTTC	NA	TRBD2	TRBV28	TRBJ2-7
CASSNRGHSNQPQHF	TGTGCCAGCAGCAACAGGGGCCATAGCAATCAGCCCCAGCATTTT	NA	NA	TRBV21-1	TRBJ1-5
CASISSGQYGYTF	TGTGCCAGCATAAGTAGCGGACAATACGGCTACACCTTC	NA	NA	TRBV2	TRBJ1-2
CASSLQQQNTGELFF	TGTGCCAGCAGCTTACAACAGCAAAACACCGGGGAGCTGTTTTTT	NA	NA	TRBV5-4	TRBJ2-2
CASSQGNREGYTF	TGTGCCAGCAGCCAAGGTAACAGGGAAGGCTACACCTTC	few	NA	TRBV3-1/TRBV3-2	TRBJ1-2
CASGWPGQGIYGYTF	TGTGCTAGTGGTTGGCCGGGACAGGGGATTTATGGCTACACCTTC	NA	TRBD1	TRBV12-5	TRBJ1-2
CASSSRGGINTGELFF	TGTGCCAGCAGTTCAAGGGGAGGGATCAACACCGGGGAGCTGTTTTTT	NA	TRBD2	TRBV6-5	TRBJ2-2
CATSRANRARETQYF	TGTGCCACCAGCAGAGCGAACAGGGCGAGGGAGACCCAGTACTTC	NA	NA	TRBV15	TRBJ2-5
CASRRDGLNYEQYF	TGTGCCAGCAGGCGGGACGGACTTAACTACGAGCAGTACTTC	once	NA	TRBV6-5	TRBJ2-7
CASSQERRGWAFF	TGTGCCAGCAGCCAAGAGAGGAGGGGATGGGCTTTCTTT	NA	NA	TRBV4-2	TRBJ1-1
CASSLSGGYNEQFF	TGTGCCAGCAGCTTGAGCGGCGGCTACAATGAGCAGTTCTTC	NA	NA	TRBV7-9	TRBJ2-1
CASSQEGPAAGTRSTEAFF	TGCGCCAGCAGCCAAGAGGGCCCTGCGGCAGGGACTCGGAGCACTGAAGCTTTCTTT	NA	NA	TRBV4-1	TRBJ1-1
CASSQRTGEETQYF	TGTGCCAGCTCCCAGAGGACCGGGGAAGAGACCCAGTACTTC	NA	NA	TRBV18	TRBJ2-5
CTSSLKYTSGGFQETQYF	TGCACCAGCAGCCTGAAGTATACTAGCGGGGGCTTTCAAGAGACCCAGTACTTC	NA	NA	TRBV1	TRBJ2-5
CASSVGGGQAYEQYF	TGTGCCAGCAGCGTAGGAGGGGGACAGGCCTACGAGCAGTACTTC	NA	TRBD1	TRBV9	TRBJ2-7
CATSRDRVNLGAGEQYF	TGTGCCACCAGCAGAGATCGGGTCAACTTGGGGGCGGGCGAGCAGTACTTC	NA	NA	TRBV15	TRBJ2-7
CASLPQGLAGVADTQYF	TGTGCCTCCCTCCCCCAGGGACTAGCGGGAGTTGCAGATACGCAGTATTTT	NA	TRBD2	TRBV2	TRBJ2-3
CASSIGGDEQFF	TGTGCCAGTAGTATCGGGGGGGATGAGCAGTTCTTC	NA	TRBD2	TRBV19	TRBJ2-1
CASEGRTDTQYF	TGCGCCAGCGAAGGGAGAACAGATACGCAGTATTTT	few	NA	TRBV4-1	TRBJ2-3
CASSFDSPNTGELFF	TGTGCCAGCAGCTTCGACAGCCCCAACACCGGGGAGCTGTTTTTT	once	NA	TRBV7-9	TRBJ2-2
CASSLQGARNTGELFF	TGCGCCAGCAGCCTTCAGGGGGCGCGGAACACCGGGGAGCTGTTTTTT	NA	TRBD1	TRBV5-1	TRBJ2-2